This T cell receptor (beta chain) comes out of a study of response to subunit inactivated influenza vaccine. General study findings and limits: It was the authors' suggestion that each seasonal influenza vaccination recruits few new T cells.

TCRdb passed the RT-PCR reads through MiXCR, listing each CDR3 protein once. This table has about 190,000 distinct CDR3 sequences, approximately 14% appearing once. After removal of 0 bases from V and 1 base from J, the junction contained 9 bases not matched to a gene. This CDR3 is built from 17 residues. CDR1 is SQVTM and CDR2 is ANQGSEA in the germline V gene. About this clonotype: The antigen remains unidentified. This could be a read error, since a much larger clone is one nucleotide away.

This sequence was found in a man between 45 and 60 years old who received an inactivated influenza vaccine. This chain links TRBV29-1 with TRBJ2-3, with 8 bases identical to TRBD2. The material was CD8+ T cells sorted from PBMCs, obtained around 5 days after vaccination. Written as DNA, the CDR3 is TGCAGCGTTGAAGAGTTAACTAGCGGCTCTCGCACAGATACGCAGTATTTT. This translates into CSVEELTSGSRTDTQYF.